The T cell receptor (beta chain) under discussion was sequenced for a study of cytomegalovirus exposure and HLA in healthy donors. The V gene's germline CDR1 is SNHLY and CDR2 FYNNEI. This CDR3 region has 15 residues. The V gene end was trimmed by 5 bases and the J gene end by 1 base; junction bases not matched to a gene: 4. Primers included in the PCR were 60 Vbeta and 13 Jbeta primers. Sequencing used immunoSEQ multiplex PCR; TCRdb keeps in-frame clones, though not all of them. The sample records about 180,000 clones, just under 80% being singletons. A word on this clone: The antigen remains undetermined.

Nominal health characterized the donors when sampled, though unrecorded immune exposures were likely. General observations from the study: Later on, an analysis found that several of the most significant clusters appeared to be linked to common viral pathogens, which included parvovirus B19. TCR beta chain V- and J-gene trimming was linked, in a later analysis, to a missense variant in DCLRE1C. In presence/absence analyses, roughly uniform sequencing depth across donors was assumed.

Sequenced input: PBMCs. The source is a woman in her forties or fifties in good health and CMV-seropositive. V and J are TRBV2 and TRBJ2-3, with TRBD2 identical over 9 bases. The CDR3 loop reads CASSIAGVRTDTQYF. For the CDR3, the DNA is TGTGCCAGCAGTATAGCGGGGGTACGCACAGATACGCAGTATTTT.